This is a list of T cell receptor beta chains from one sample in a study of CD8+CD57+ T cells in acquired aplastic anemia. TCRdb reprocessed the reads with MiXCR, giving one entry per CDR3 protein. The sample carries 150,000 to 200,000 distinct CDR3 sequences, 48% recorded once. Sequencing was done on a sample of sorted CD4+, CD8+, or CD8+CD57+ T cells (not recorded which) from PBMCs. The receptors originated from a human donor with aplastic anemia. The CDR3 runs from the conserved cysteine through the conserved F or W. The order of the fields is clone size, D gene, J gene, V gene, CDR3 length, CDR3 protein, CDR3 DNA. A D gene is named only where the DNA matches it firmly. Clone size is given for some rows only: seen once, a few or many times, or a class if the clone is expanded.

>few|-|TRBJ2-3|TRBV18|15
CASSPQLDSTDTQYF
TGTGCCAGCTCACCACAGCTGGACAGCACAGATACGCAGTATTTT
>-|-|TRBJ2-5|TRBV5-6|15
CASSLVASRVETQYF
TGTGCCAGCAGCTTGGTAGCGTCAAGGGTAGAGACCCAGTACTTC
>-|TRBD2|TRBJ2-7|TRBV20-1|14
CSAELAVVSYEQYF
TGCAGTGCAGAACTAGCGGTAGTGAGCTACGAGCAGTACTTC
>few|-|TRBJ1-3|TRBV15|13
CATSSLQGNTIYF
TGTGCCACCAGCAGTCTTCAGGGAAACACCATATATTTT
>-|-|TRBJ2-3|TRBV29-1|16
CSVEGAGNPGPDTQYF
TGCAGCGTTGAAGGTGCGGGAAATCCGGGCCCAGATACGCAGTATTTT
>-|TRBD2|TRBJ2-5|TRBV10-3|19
CAISDIPGTSGRVQETQYF
TGTGCCATCAGTGACATCCCCGGGACTAGCGGGAGGGTTCAAGAGACCCAGTACTTC
>many|-|TRBJ2-1|TRBV20-1|15
CSASGQTFSYNEQFF
TGCAGTGCTAGTGGTCAAACCTTCTCCTACAATGAGCAGTTCTTC
>-|-|TRBJ2-5|TRBV6-5|16
CASSYPSGLGQETQYF
TGTGCCAGCAGTTACCCGAGCGGGTTGGGCCAAGAGACCCAGTACTTC
>many|TRBD1|TRBJ2-5|TRBV7-2|14
CASSRYGQEETQYF
TGTGCCAGCAGCCGATATGGACAGGAAGAGACCCAGTACTTC
>-|TRBD1|TRBJ2-6|TRBV19|17
CASTIRGFYSGANVLTF
TGTGCCAGTACTATCAGGGGGTTCTACTCTGGGGCCAACGTCCTGACTTTC
>-|-|TRBJ1-1|TRBV29-1|10
CSVGWTEAFF
TGCAGCGTCGGGTGGACTGAAGCTTTCTTT
>-|TRBD1|TRBJ2-2|TRBV10-2|16
CASSLVRDRYTGELFF
TGTGCCAGCAGCCTTGTCCGGGACAGGTACACCGGGGAGCTGTTTTTT
>-|-|TRBJ1-2|TRBV2|14
CASSEIGGVDGYTF
TGTGCCAGCAGTGAGATTGGGGGAGTGGATGGCTACACCTTC
>-|TRBD1|TRBJ1-1|TRBV20-1|13
CSATGQGAWEAFF
TGCAGTGCTACCGGACAGGGGGCGTGGGAAGCTTTCTTT
>many|-|TRBJ2-3|TRBV5-1|15
CASSLQRPTPDTQYF
TGCGCCAGCAGCTTGCAGCGCCCGACCCCAGATACGCAGTATTTT
>many|-|TRBJ1-2|TRBV19|13
CDKNPGLRYGYTF
TGTGACAAAAACCCGGGGCTCCGCTATGGCTACACCTTC
>-|-|TRBJ1-2|TRBV2|10
CASRGVLHTF
TGTGCCAGCAGGGGTGTCCTGCACACCTTC
>-|-|TRBJ2-6|TRBV2|15
CASSVGASGANVLTF
TGTGCCAGCAGTGTCGGTGCCTCTGGGGCCAACGTCCTGACTTTC
>many|TRBD2|TRBJ2-1|TRBV20-1|14
CSASVLAGSTEQFF
TGCAGTGCTAGTGTGCTAGCGGGAAGTACTGAGCAGTTCTTC
>-|TRBD2|TRBJ2-3|TRBV19|14
CASSSPGGGDTQYF
TGTGCCAGTAGTTCCCCGGGGGGTGGCGATACGCAGTATTTT
>-|TRBD1|TRBJ1-1|TRBV20-1|14
CSARAEGANTEAFF
TGCAGTGCTAGAGCGGAGGGGGCGAACACTGAAGCTTTCTTT
>-|-|TRBJ1-3|TRBV11-2|14
CASSSLSSGNTIYF
TGTGCCAGCAGCTCTCTGAGCTCTGGAAACACCATATATTTT
>few|TRBD2|TRBJ2-3|TRBV24-1|17
CATSDLGTSGSTDTQYF
TGTGCCACCAGTGATTTGGGGACTAGCGGAAGCACAGATACGCAGTATTTT
>many|-|TRBJ1-3|TRBV5-1|16
CASSYQNGLGGNTIYF
TGCGCCAGCAGCTACCAAAATGGGCTTGGTGGAAACACCATATATTTT
>-|-|TRBJ2-7|TRBV19|14
CATSQRDGAYEQYF
TGTGCCACCAGCCAACGGGACGGAGCCTACGAGCAGTACTTC
>once|TRBD1|TRBJ2-7|TRBV4-2|14
CASSPGTGRYEQYF
TGTGCCAGCAGTCCCGGGACAGGGCGATACGAGCAGTACTTC
>-|-|TRBJ1-6|TRBV14|14
CASSHSRIPSPLHF
TGTGCCAGCAGCCACAGTCGGATCCCTTCACCCCTCCACTTT
>many|-|TRBJ1-3|TRBV25-1|14
CASSEEWSGNTIYF
TGTGCCAGCAGTGAAGAATGGTCTGGAAACACCATATATTTT
>-|-|TRBJ2-3|TRBV7-3|19
CTSSLSLGAGPLGPDTQYF
TGTACCAGCAGCTTAAGCTTGGGGGCCGGCCCCCTGGGCCCAGATACGCAGTATTTT
>-|-|TRBJ1-5|TRBV10-3|15
CAISEGKRSNQPQHF
TGTGCCATCAGTGAGGGGAAGAGGTCGAATCAGCCCCAGCATTTT
>many|TRBD1|TRBJ1-6|TRBV15|19
CVTSRDWGRGLAYNSPLHF
TGTGTCACCAGCAGAGATTGGGGCAGGGGGTTAGCCTATAATTCACCCCTCCACTTT